The entry that follows covers one T cell receptor beta chain sequence. Its antigen is not yet known. Base quality data are lacking; no much larger clone is found one base away. The data stem from a study of identifying expanded T cells in peripheral blood (dated by TCRdb to about 2019). With regard to the full study: Separate aliquots of the same genomic DNA pool were sequenced to produce technical replicates, and four replicates were compared in pairs. General study outcomes and caveats: The binomial model flagged around 1.2 differentially abundant clones between technical replicates, compared with approximately 16 over about two weeks and 18 to 20 over around 4 weeks. The beta-binomial model significantly reduced the number of clones called differentially abundant and the false-positive rate across all healthy-donor time intervals. The authors expected biological variance in healthy repertoires might increase further over much longer intervals such as months to years. Variance in clone template counts between approximately two-week samples significantly increased with total template count across all healthy donors.

During the collection period, no infections or other immune events were recorded for the healthy donors. Healthy-donor blood repertoires served as a training cohort to calibrate time-dependent variance in a beta-binomial model of T-cell clone differential abundance. The training cohort was composed of some ten healthy donors, 3 female and 7 male. An age range of roughly 29 to 70 years, with an average of roughly 47 years, was recorded for the donors. Obtained from a commercial supplier, whole blood was collected from each healthy donor at three time points set around 2 weeks apart. Genomic DNA was extracted from unsorted whole blood for immunosequencing. TCRbeta CDR3 regions were profiled with the immunoSEQ Assay using bias-controlled multiplex PCR amplification of genomic DNA. The authors' pipeline ran thus. To quantify the absolute abundance of each unique TCRbeta CDR3 region, the sequences were collapsed and filtered. Differential abundance was tested with a binomial (Fisher-equivalent) model and with a beta-binomial model adding time-dependent variance fitted from healthy donors. Clones with fewer than 5 combined templates were removed, and a clone was called differentially abundant if the clone's Benjamini-Hochberg FDR was below 0.01. Beta-binomial variance was modeled as a function of total template count across the two samples using the form v = (b*log(k)+a)^2. The clones in this table, taken by TCRdb from immuneACCESS, are in-frame only. Not every clone is retained; where verified, under half of the shortfall comes from an unresolved V gene, and the cause of the rest is unknown. V and J calls plus clone size are reproduced from that table; the DNA served to infer D and trimming. A total of 90,000 or so clones appear in this sample, more than 70% of them only once. The ten top clones hold under 20% of the sample.

The CDR3, cysteine through phenylalanine, is 15 amino acids long. Only the CDR3 portion is preserved as DNA: 45 bases, with reading frame beginning at the first base. According to the germline V gene, CDR1 reads MNHNS and CDR2 reads SASEGT. The germline ends are 12 bases apart after V is trimmed by 6 bases and J by 0 bases. This receptor was obtained from a person between 18 and 70 years old in good health. The V gene is TRBV6-1 and the J gene is TRBJ1-3; the D gene identity is not certain. Sequencing input: blood. The CDR3 has the sequence CASRQTFYSGNTIYF. The bases read TGTGCCAGCAGACAGACTTTTTACTCTGGAAACACCATATATTTT.